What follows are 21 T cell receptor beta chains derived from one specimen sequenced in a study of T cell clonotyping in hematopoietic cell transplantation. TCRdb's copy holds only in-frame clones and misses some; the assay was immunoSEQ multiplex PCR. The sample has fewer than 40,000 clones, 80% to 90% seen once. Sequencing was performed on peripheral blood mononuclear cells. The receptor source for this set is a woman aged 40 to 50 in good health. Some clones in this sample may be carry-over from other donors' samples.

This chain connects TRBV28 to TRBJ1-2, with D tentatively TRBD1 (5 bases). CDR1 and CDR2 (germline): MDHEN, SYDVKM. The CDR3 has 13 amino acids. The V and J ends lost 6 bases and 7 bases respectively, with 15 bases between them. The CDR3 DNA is TGTGCCAGCAGGGGACCGGGGGGGAGTGGCTACACCTTC. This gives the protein CASRGPGGSGYTF.

The DNA for the CDR3 is TGTGCCAGCAGCTTGTTAGCGGGAGAGACCCAGTACTTC. It specifies CASSLLAGETQYF. The rearrangement uses TRBV5-6 and TRBJ2-5; 7 nucleotides match TRBD2. Trimming removed 1 base from V and 4 bases from J; junction bases left unmatched: 1. Germline-derived CDR1 and CDR2 are SGHDT and YYEEEE. The CDR3 is 13 amino acids.

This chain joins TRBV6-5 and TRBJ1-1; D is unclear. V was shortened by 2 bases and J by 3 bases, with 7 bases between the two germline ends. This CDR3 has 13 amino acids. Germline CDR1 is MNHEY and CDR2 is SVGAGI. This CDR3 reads CASSYAGDTEAFF. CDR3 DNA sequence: TGTGCCAGCAGTTACGCTGGTGACACTGAAGCTTTCTTT.

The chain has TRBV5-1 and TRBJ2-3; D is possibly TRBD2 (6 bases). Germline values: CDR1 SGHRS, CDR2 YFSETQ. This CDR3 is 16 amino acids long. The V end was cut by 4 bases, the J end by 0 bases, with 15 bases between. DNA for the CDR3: TGCGCCAGCAGCCCACCAGCCGCGGGGAGCACAGATACGCAGTATTTT. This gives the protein CASSPPAAGSTDTQYF.

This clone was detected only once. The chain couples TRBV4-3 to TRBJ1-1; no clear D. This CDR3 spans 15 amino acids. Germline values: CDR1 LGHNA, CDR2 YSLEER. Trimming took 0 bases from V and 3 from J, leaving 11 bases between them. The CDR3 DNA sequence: TGCGCCAGCAGCCAAGATTTGGGCGGGCACACTGAAGCTTTCTTT. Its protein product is CASSQDLGGHTEAFF.

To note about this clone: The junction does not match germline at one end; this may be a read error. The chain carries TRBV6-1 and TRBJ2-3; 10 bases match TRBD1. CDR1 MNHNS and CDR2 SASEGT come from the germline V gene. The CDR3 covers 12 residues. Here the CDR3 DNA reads TGTGCCAGCAGTGAATCGAGGACAGGGGGTAATTTT. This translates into CASSESRTGGNF.

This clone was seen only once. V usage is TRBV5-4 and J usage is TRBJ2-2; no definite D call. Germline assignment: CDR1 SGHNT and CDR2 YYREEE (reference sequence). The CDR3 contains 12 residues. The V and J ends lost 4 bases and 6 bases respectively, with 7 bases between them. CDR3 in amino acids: CASSPLAGELFF. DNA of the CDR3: TGTGCCAGCAGCCCTTTGGCCGGGGAGCTGTTTTTT.

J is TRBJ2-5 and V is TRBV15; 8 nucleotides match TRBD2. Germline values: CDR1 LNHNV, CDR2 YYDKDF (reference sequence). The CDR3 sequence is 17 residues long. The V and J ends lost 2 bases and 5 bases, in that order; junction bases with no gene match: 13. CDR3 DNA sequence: TGTGCCACCAGCAGATCAGGGGTAGCGGGATCGGTGGAGACCCAGTACTTC. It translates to CATSRSGVAGSVETQYF.

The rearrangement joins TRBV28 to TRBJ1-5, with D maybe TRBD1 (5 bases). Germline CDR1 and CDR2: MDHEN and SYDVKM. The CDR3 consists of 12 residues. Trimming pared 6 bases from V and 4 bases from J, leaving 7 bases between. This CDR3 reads CASRDINQPQHF. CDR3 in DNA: TGTGCCAGCAGGGACATTAATCAGCCCCAGCATTTT.

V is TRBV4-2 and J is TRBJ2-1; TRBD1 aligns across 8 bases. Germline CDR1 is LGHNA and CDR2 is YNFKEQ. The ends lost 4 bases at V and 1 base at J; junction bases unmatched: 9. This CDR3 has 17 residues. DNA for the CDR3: TGTGCCAGCAGCCCGATTAGACAGGGGAGATCCTACAATGAGCAGTTCTTC. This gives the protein CASSPIRQGRSYNEQFF.

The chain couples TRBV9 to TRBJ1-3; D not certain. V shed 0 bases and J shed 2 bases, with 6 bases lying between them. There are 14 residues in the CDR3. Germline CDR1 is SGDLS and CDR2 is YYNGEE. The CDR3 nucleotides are TGTGCCAGCAGCGTAGACGGGGCTGGAAACACCATATATTTT. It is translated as CASSVDGAGNTIYF.

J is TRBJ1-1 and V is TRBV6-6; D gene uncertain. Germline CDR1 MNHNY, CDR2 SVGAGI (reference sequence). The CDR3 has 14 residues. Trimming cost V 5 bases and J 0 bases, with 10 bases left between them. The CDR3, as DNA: TGTGCCAGCAGTGAGAACAGTATGAACACTGAAGCTTTCTTT. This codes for CASSENSMNTEAFF.

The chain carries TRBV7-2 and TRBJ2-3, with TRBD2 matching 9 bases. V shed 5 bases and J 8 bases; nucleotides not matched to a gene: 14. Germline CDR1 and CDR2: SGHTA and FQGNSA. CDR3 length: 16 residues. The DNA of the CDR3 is TGTGCCAGCAGCCATCCAGGGCGGGAGGGCCTTGCTACGCAGTATTTT. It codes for CASSHPGREGLATQYF.

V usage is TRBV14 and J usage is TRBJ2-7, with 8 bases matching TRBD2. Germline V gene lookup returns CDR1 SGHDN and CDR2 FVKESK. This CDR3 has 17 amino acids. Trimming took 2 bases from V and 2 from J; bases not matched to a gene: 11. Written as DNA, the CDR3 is TGTGCCAGCAGCCAATTCCATTCCGGGACTAGAGCCTACGAGCAGTACTTC. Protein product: CASSQFHSGTRAYEQYF.

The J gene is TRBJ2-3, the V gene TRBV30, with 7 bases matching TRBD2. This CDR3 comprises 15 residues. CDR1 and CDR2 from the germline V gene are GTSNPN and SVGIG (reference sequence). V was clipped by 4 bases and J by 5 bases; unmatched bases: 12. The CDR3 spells CAWTHHGGRGDTQYF. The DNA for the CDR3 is TGTGCCTGGACCCACCACGGCGGGAGAGGAGATACGCAGTATTTT.

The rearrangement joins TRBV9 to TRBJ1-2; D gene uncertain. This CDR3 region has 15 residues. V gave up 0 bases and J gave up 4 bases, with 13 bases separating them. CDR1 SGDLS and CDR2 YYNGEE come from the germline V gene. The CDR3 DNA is TGTGCCAGCAGCGTAGAAGGGCAGGCTTTCTATGGCTACACCTTC. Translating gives CASSVEGQAFYGYTF. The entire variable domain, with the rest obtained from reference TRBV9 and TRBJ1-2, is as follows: DSGVTQTPKHLITATGQRVTLRCSPRSGDLSVYWYQQSLDQGLQFLIQYYNGEERAKGNILERFSAQQFPDLHSELNLSSLELGDSALYFCASSVEGQAFYGYTFGSGTRLTVV.

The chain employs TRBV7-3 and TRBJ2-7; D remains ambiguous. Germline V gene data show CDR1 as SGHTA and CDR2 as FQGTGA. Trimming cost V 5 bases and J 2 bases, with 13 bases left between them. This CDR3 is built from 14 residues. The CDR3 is CASSPPNSPYEQYF. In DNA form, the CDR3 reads TGTGCCAGCAGCCCGCCAAATTCCCCCTACGAGCAGTACTTC. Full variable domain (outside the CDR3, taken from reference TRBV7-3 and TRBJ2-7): GAGVSQTPSNKVTEKGKYVELRCDPISGHTALYWYRQSLGQGPEFLIYFQGTGAADDSGLPNDRFFAVRPEGSVSTLKIQRTERGDSAVYLCASSPPNSPYEQYFGPGTRLTVT.

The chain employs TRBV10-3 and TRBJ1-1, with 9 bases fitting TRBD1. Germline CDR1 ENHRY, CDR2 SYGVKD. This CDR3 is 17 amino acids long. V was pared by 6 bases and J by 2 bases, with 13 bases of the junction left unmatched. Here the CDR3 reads CAISHPRTGEKNTEAFF. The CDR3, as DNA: TGTGCCATCAGCCACCCCCGGACAGGGGAGAAAAACACTGAAGCTTTCTTT.

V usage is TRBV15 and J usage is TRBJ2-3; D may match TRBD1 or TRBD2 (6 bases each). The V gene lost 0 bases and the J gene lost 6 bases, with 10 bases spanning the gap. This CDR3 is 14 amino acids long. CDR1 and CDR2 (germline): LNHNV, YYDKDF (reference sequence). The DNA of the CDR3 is TGTGCCACCAGCAGAGAACCGGGGGCGGATACGCAGTATTTT. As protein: CATSREPGADTQYF.

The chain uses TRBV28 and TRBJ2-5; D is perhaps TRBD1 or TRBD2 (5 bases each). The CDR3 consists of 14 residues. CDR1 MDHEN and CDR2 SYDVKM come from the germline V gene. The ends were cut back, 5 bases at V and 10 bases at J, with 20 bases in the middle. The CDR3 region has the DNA TGTGCCAGCAGTGAGCCGGGGCACGCAAGGGGCCAGTACTTC. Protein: CASSEPGHARGQYF.

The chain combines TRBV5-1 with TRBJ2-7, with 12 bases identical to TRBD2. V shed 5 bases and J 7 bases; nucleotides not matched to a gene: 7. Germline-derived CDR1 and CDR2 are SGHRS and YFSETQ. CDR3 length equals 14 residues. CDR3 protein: CASRETSGSEEQYF. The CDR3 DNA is TGCGCCAGCAGAGAGACTAGCGGGAGTGAAGAGCAGTACTTC.